This T cell receptor beta chain was captured by sequencing in a study of CD4 T cells in relation to SARS-CoV-2 and coronaviruses. On the study more broadly: PBMCs were cultured with antigen for over nine days before TCR beta sequencing. Findings of the study overall: In roughly 65% of donors, memory CD4+ clonotypes crossrecognized SARS-CoV-2 and at least one common cold coronavirus spike.

Method: immunoSEQ multiplex PCR; TCRdb's copy keeps in-frame clones and lacks some. Of some 20,000 clones listed, 78% were seen once; the top ten hold about 20%. The V gene lost 2 bases and the J gene lost 12 bases, with 13 bases spanning the gap. Germline V lookup: CDR1 KGHDR, CDR2 SFDVKD. The CDR3 is 13 residues long. A word on this clone: What it recognizes is unknown.

The unexposed donors gave CD4+ T cells in about 2011-2018, prior to COVID-19. CD4+ T cells were isolated from the cells after more than nine days of culture. This clonotype originated in a human donor in good health. The specimen was CD4+ T cells from PBMCs, cultured in vitro. The chain recombines TRBV24-1 with TRBJ2-4, with D possibly TRBD1 on 5 matching bases. The CDR3 is CATSDSTGEHQYF. The CDR3 nucleotides are TGTGCCACCAGTGATTCCACAGGAGAACATCAGTACTTC.